Below are 13 T cell receptor beta chains sequenced from a single sample in a study of blood T cell repertoires in COVID-19. TCRdb keeps only in-frame clones here, not all; method: immunoSEQ multiplex PCR. This sample has hundreds of thousands of clones, with around 90% found just once. Specimen: peripheral blood. Receptor source: an older man with acute or convalescent COVID-19.

The chain has TRBV7-3 and TRBJ2-1; D is unresolved. CDR3 length: 13 residues. Looked up from germline, CDR1 is SGHTA and CDR2 is FQGTGA. V was cut by 5 bases and J by 4 bases, with 9 bases left in between. CDR3 protein: CASSRSEYNEQFF. In DNA form, the CDR3 reads TGTGCCAGCAGCCGCTCGGAGTACAATGAGCAGTTCTTC.

The chain combines TRBV27 with TRBJ2-7; 9 nucleotides line up with TRBD1. The junction had 8 bases not matched to a gene; V was cut back by 5 bases and J by 0 bases. This CDR3 has 16 amino acids. Germline loops: CDR1 MNHEY, CDR2 SMNVEV (reference sequence). The CDR3 nucleotides are TGTGCCAGCAGTGCGTCCGGGACAGGGATCTCCTACGAGCAGTACTTC. Amino acids: CASSASGTGISYEQYF.

V gene TRBV24-1 combines with J gene TRBJ2-2, with 8 bases that match TRBD1. CDR3 length equals 15 residues. CDR1 and CDR2 (germline): KGHDR, SFDVKD. J was trimmed by 4 bases and V by 0 bases; bases with no gene match: 0. CDR3 loop: CATSDLQGATGELFF. CDR3 nucleotide sequence: TGTGCCACCAGTGATTTGCAGGGGGCCACCGGGGAGCTGTTTTTT.

This clone was picked up one time. Other DNA sequences within the sample encode an identical CDR3. The chain has TRBV19 and TRBJ2-5; TRBD2 matches at 8 bases. Per germline, CDR1 LNHDA and CDR2 SQIVND (reference sequence). The CDR3 runs 13 residues. Trimming cost V 3 bases and J 4 bases; bases outside gene matches: 1. The CDR3 reads CASSIRGGETQYF. CDR3 nucleotides: TGTGCCAGTAGTATCCGGGGGGGAGAGACCCAGTACTTC. Full variable domain (missing parts from reference TRBV19 and TRBJ2-5): DGGITQSPKYLFRKEGQNVTLSCEQNLNHDAMYWYRQDPGQGLRLIYYSQIVNDFQKGDIAEGYSVSREKKESFPLTVTSAQKNPTAFYLCASSIRGGETQYFGPGTRLLVL.

This clone was seen more than once but under ten times. V and J are TRBV9 and TRBJ2-3; the D gene is possibly TRBD2 (5 bases). Trimming removed 3 bases at V and 8 bases at J, with 10 bases between. Germline-derived CDR1 and CDR2 are SGDLS and YYNGEE. This CDR3 region has 12 residues. The CDR3 is CASSEGAATQYF. As DNA, the CDR3 is TGTGCCAGCAGCGAGGGAGCTGCTACGCAGTATTTT.

The J gene is TRBJ1-2, the V gene TRBV6-2 or TRBV6-3; TRBD1 matches 8 bases. Germline V gene data show CDR1 as MNHEY and CDR2 as SVGEGT. There are 15 residues in the CDR3. Germline trimming cut 4 bases from V and 2 bases from J; bases unmatched to any gene: 6. The CDR3 spells CASSSARTGNYGYTF. CDR3 nucleotides: TGTGCCAGCAGTTCCGCACGGACAGGGAACTATGGCTACACCTTC.

The chain couples TRBV4-1 to TRBJ2-2, with 8 bases aligning to TRBD1. Germline lookup yields CDR1 MGHRA and CDR2 YSYEKL. With 1 base clipped from V and 0 bases from J, the junction kept 1 base outside the gene matches. This CDR3 is 16 amino acids long. In nucleotides, the CDR3 is TGCGCCAGCAGCCAAGGCAGGGGGCCGAACACCGGGGAGCTGTTTTTT. This sequence encodes CASSQGRGPNTGELFF.

The V gene is TRBV10-3, the J gene TRBJ2-5; 8 bases line up with TRBD1. The CDR3 covers 15 residues. V trimming: 10 bases; J trimming: 1 base; junction bases outside the gene matches: 11. Germline V lookup: CDR1 ENHRY, CDR2 SYGVKD. CDR3 coding DNA: TGTGCCACGACAGGGGACGGACTCTCCCAAGAGACCCAGTACTTC. Its translation is CATTGDGLSQETQYF.

CDR3: CSVTLAGRLDTQYF. The DNA of the CDR3 is TGCAGCGTTACCCTAGCGGGGAGACTCGATACGCAGTATTTT. This chain uses TRBV29-1 with TRBJ2-3; TRBD2 matches at 9 bases. Germline assignment: CDR1 SQVTM and CDR2 ANQGSEA. The CDR3 consists of 14 residues. V was clipped by 5 bases and J by 6 bases; unmatched bases: 9.

This chain connects TRBV2 to TRBJ1-4; 9 bases agree with TRBD1. CDR3 length equals 14 residues. Unmatched junction bases numbered 7, after V lost 7 bases and J lost 7 bases. Germline CDR1 is SNHLY and CDR2 is FYNNEI. CDR3: CASTRRGQGEKLFF. The CDR3 DNA follows: TGTGCCAGCACCCGGAGGGGACAGGGTGAAAAACTGTTTTTT.

This clone was seen many times. The chain combines TRBV28 with TRBJ2-1; 7 positions agree with TRBD2. CDR1 and CDR2 (germline): MDHEN, SYDVKM. The CDR3 sequence is 14 residues long. J was trimmed by 6 bases and V by 7 bases; bases with no gene match: 9. CDR3: CASIRGEGLNEQFF. The CDR3 DNA reads TGTGCCAGCATTCGGGGGGAGGGCCTCAATGAGCAGTTCTTC. Full variable domain (rest looked up from reference TRBV28 and TRBJ2-1): DVKVTQSSRYLVKRTGEKVFLECVQDMDHENMFWYRQDPGLGLRLIYFSYDVKMKEKGDIPEGYSVSREKKERFSLILESASTNQTSMYLCASIRGEGLNEQFFGPGTRLTVL.

The V gene is TRBV9, the J gene TRBJ2-3; 15 bases match TRBD2. Germline CDR1 reads SGDLS; CDR2 reads YYNGEE. J lost 2 bases, V lost 3 bases, and 1 base had no gene match. CDR3 length equals 16 residues. The CDR3 protein is CASSGTSGRATDTQYF. The CDR3 region has the DNA TGTGCCAGCAGCGGGACTAGCGGGAGGGCCACAGATACGCAGTATTTT.

This chain connects TRBV6-2 or TRBV6-3 to TRBJ2-3; TRBD2 is a possible D gene (6 bases). In germline, CDR1 is MNHEY, CDR2 SVGEGT. The V end was cut by 6 bases, the J end by 2 bases, with 18 bases between. This CDR3 is 16 amino acids long. CDR3 sequence reads: CASSPGDGGITDTQYF. The CDR3 bases are TGTGCCAGCAGCCCGGGAGACGGGGGAATCACAGATACGCAGTATTTT.